Each of the 13 T cell receptor beta chains below was sequenced from the same sample in a study. Amplification of TRBV12-4/TRBJ1-2 clonotypes used adaptor-ligated barcode primers. TCRdb analysed the multiplex PCR reads with MiXCR anew, one entry per CDR3 protein. The sample lists about 1,600 distinct CDR3 sequences, over 3.5% occurring once. The material sequenced was naive CD4+ T cells sorted from blood. Specified subset: naive CD4+ T cells, CD4+CD45RA+CD25-. These receptors were obtained from a female donor with breast cancer.

This clonotype is labeled as medium-sized. This chain joins TRBV12-3 or TRBV12-4 and TRBJ1-2; the D is unclear. Trimming removed 6 bases from V and 2 bases from J, with 7 bases in between. CDR3 length: 12 residues. CDR3 in amino acids: CASSGSNYGYTF. DNA of the CDR3: TGTGCCAGCAGCGGGAGCAACTATGGCTACACCTTC.

By its share, this clonotype is medium-sized. CDR3 sequence: CASSALPGQPSYGYTF. As DNA, the CDR3 is TGTGCCAGCAGCGCACTACCGGGACAGCCTAGCTATGGCTACACCTTC. The chain has TRBV12-3 or TRBV12-4 and TRBJ1-2; TRBD1 matches at 7 bases. V was clipped by 6 bases and J by 4 bases; unmatched bases: 14. The CDR3 has 16 amino acids.

By share of the sample, this clonotype is medium-sized. The chain uses TRBV12-3 or TRBV12-4 and TRBJ1-2; D ambiguous. The CDR3 runs 14 residues. Trimming removed 2 bases at V and 0 bases at J, with 7 bases between. In nucleotides, the CDR3 is TGTGCCAGCAGTTTATTCCCCTCTAACTATGGCTACACCTTC. Protein sequence: CASSLFPSNYGYTF.

Relative to its sample, this clonotype is medium-sized (0.01 to 0.1%). This rearrangement joins TRBV12-3 or TRBV12-4 to TRBJ1-2; D is unclear. V shed 7 bases and J shed 2 bases, with 8 bases lying between them. This CDR3 has 12 residues. The CDR3 reads CASTSWNYGYTF. The CDR3 bases are TGTGCCAGCACATCGTGGAACTATGGCTACACCTTC.

By share, this clonotype ranks as medium-sized. The rearrangement links TRBV12-3 or TRBV12-4 to TRBJ1-2; no clear D. CDR3 length: 13 residues. Trimming removed 7 bases at V and 3 bases at J, with 12 bases between. CDR3 nucleotides: TGTGCCAGCACCCAGGAGGGTCACTATGGCTACACCTTC. Residues: CASTQEGHYGYTF.

This clonotype is labeled as medium-sized (0.01 to 0.1%). The gene calls are TRBV12-3 or TRBV12-4 and TRBJ1-2, with TRBD1 identical over 7 bases. The CDR3 is made up of 14 amino acids. Unmatched junction bases numbered 13, after V lost 5 bases and J lost 10 bases. The CDR3 here is CASSRDSVSLFYTF. The CDR3 DNA sequence: TGTGCCAGCAGTAGGGACAGCGTTAGTTTATTCTACACCTTC.

Concerning this clonotype itself: A read error may be the cause here, since a much bigger clone is one base away. V is TRBV12-3 or TRBV12-4 and J is TRBJ1-2, with unresolved D. CDR3 length: 13 residues. The V end lost 3 bases, the J end lost 10 bases, and 15 bases lay between the germline ends. The CDR3, as DNA: TGTGCCAGCAGTTTGAGGGAGAGGCAAGACTACACCTTC. As protein: CASSLRERQDYTF.

This clonotype was recorded a few times. V usage is TRBV12-3 or TRBV12-4 and J usage is TRBJ1-2; tentatively, D is TRBD1 (6 bases). The CDR3 is made up of 17 amino acids. V shed 2 bases and J shed 0 bases, with 16 bases lying between them. For the CDR3, the DNA is TGTGCCAGCAGTTTAAGCCCGACAGGACCAGCTAACTATGGCTACACCTTC. It is translated as CASSLSPTGPANYGYTF.

This clonotype was recorded at least ten times. The chain couples TRBV12-3 or TRBV12-4 to TRBJ1-2; D unresolved. V was pared by 5 bases and J by 7 bases, with 20 bases between. The CDR3 is made up of 15 amino acids. CDR3 DNA: TGTGCCAGCAGTCTAACCTGGGCCGCTCCCGGTGGCTACACCTTC. This gives the protein CASSLTWAAPGGYTF.

By share of the sample, this clonotype is large (0.1 to 1%). The J gene is TRBJ1-2, the V gene TRBV12-3 or TRBV12-4, with D uncertain. V was trimmed by 6 bases and J by 7 bases, leaving 12 bases between them. This CDR3 has 12 amino acids. The CDR3 DNA reads as TGTGCCAGCAGCCCCAGTAATGTTGGCTACACCTTC. Translation: CASSPSNVGYTF.

By sample fraction, this clonotype is medium-sized (0.01 to 0.1%). CDR3 nucleotides: TGTGCCAATCTGGACAGAAACTATGGCTACACCTTC. It yields the protein CANLDRNYGYTF. The V and J genes are TRBV12-3 or TRBV12-4 and TRBJ1-2; perhaps TRBD1 as D (6 bases). The CDR3 totals 12 residues. V was cut by 10 bases and J by 2 bases, with 11 bases left in between.

By share of the sample, this clonotype is medium-sized (0.01 to 0.1%). The chain uses TRBV12-3 or TRBV12-4 and TRBJ1-2, with a tentative D call TRBD1 (6 bases). This CDR3 is 13 amino acids long. Trimming pared 2 bases from V and 8 bases from J, leaving 12 bases between. CDR3: CASSLPSRGGYTF. CDR3 coding DNA: TGTGCCAGCAGTTTACCCTCCAGGGGCGGCTACACCTTC.

Many counts were recorded for this clonotype. The V call is TRBV12-3 or TRBV12-4, the J call TRBJ1-2; 8 nucleotides align to TRBD1. There are 16 residues in the CDR3. With 5 bases clipped from V and 0 bases from J, the junction kept 8 bases outside the gene matches. The CDR3, as DNA: TGTGCCAGCAGTCGTACCGGGACAGGAACTAACTATGGCTACACCTTC. It translates to CASSRTGTGTNYGYTF.